Listed here are 9 T cell receptor beta chains from one sample, sequenced in a study of vaccination effects on CD4 cells after COVID-19 (dated 2022 in TCRdb). Their specific antigens are unknown. The library was built by means of the immunoSEQ multiplex PCR assay. TCRdb holds this immuneACCESS table with in-frame rearrangements only. Some clones are missing; in checked studies, unresolved V genes explain under half, and the rest has no known cause. The sample yields 35,000 to 40,000 clones; approximately 68% were counted once. Under 15% of the sample goes to the ten largest clones. In the ViraFEST assay, PBMC were stimulated with viral peptide pools, and TCR sequencing was then used to find antigen-specific CD4+ T cell clonotypes based on their expansion. After less than 13 days of culture, CD4+ T cells were isolated with the EasySep CD4+ T cell isolation kit. The absence of prior SARS-CoV-2 infection in healthy vaccine recipients was confirmed by negative nucleocapsid antibodies before and after vaccination.

Sequences were derived from CD4+ T cells from PBMCs cultured with HCoV-OC43 spike peptides, sampled before COVID-19 vaccination. The meaning of the sample's cell subset or site label: HCoV-OC43 spike overlapping peptide pool stimulation. Receptors were obtained from a human donor who received a COVID-19 vaccine.

The chain has TRBV7-2 and TRBJ1-2; D is unclear. This CDR3 contains 15 residues. Trimming removed 4 bases from V and 3 bases from J, with 15 bases in between. CDR1 is SGHTA and CDR2 is FQGNSA in the germline V gene. The CDR3 coding sequence is TGTGCCAGCAGCTCCTCCCCAGGCGCGGACTATGGCTACACCTTC. It yields the protein CASSSSPGADYGYTF.

There are a few counts of this clone. The V gene is TRBV6-6, the J gene TRBJ1-2, with TRBD1 as a possible D gene (6 bases). Trimming took off 5 bases at V and 6 bases at J, with 13 bases between the two ends. The CDR3 covers 13 residues. Germline V gene data show CDR1 as MNHNY and CDR2 as SVGAGI (reference sequence). The CDR3 bases are TGTGCCAGCAGTCCACAGGGATGGAATGGCTACACCTTC. Amino acid sequence: CASSPQGWNGYTF.

In DNA form, the CDR3 reads TGTGCCAGTAGTATCGGCAGGGGGCAGGCAGATACGCAGTATTTT. It yields the protein CASSIGRGQADTQYF. The V gene is TRBV19, the J gene TRBJ2-3, with 8 positions matching TRBD1. Germline V gene data show CDR1 as LNHDA and CDR2 as SQIVND (reference sequence). The CDR3 is 15 amino acids. Losses at the gene ends were 3 bases for V and 4 bases for J; bases not matched to a gene: 6.

The V and J genes are TRBV4-1 and TRBJ1-2; the D gene is possibly TRBD1 (6 bases). Trimming stripped 4 bases from V and 2 bases from J, with 14 bases between. The CDR3 covers 15 residues. Germline CDR1 reads MGHRA; CDR2 reads YSYEKL. The CDR3 nucleotides read TGCGCCAGCAGCCCGTGGGGGGGCGCGAACTATGGCTACACCTTC. It specifies CASSPWGGANYGYTF.

This clone was seen only once. The genes are TRBV6-5 and TRBJ1-2; 7 bases fit TRBD1. V dropped 7 bases and J dropped 8; count of bases not matched to a gene: 16. The CDR3 runs to 15 residues. Per the germline V gene, CDR1 is MNHEY and CDR2 is SVGAGI. The CDR3 region has the DNA TGTGCCAGCATAGCCGGGACAGCAAGGTTCAGGGGCTACACCTTC. As protein: CASIAGTARFRGYTF.

A single count supports this clone. The chain carries TRBV5-1 and TRBJ2-3, with TRBD1 matching over 8 bases. The V and J ends lost 0 bases and 4 bases, in that order; junction bases with no gene match: 4. In germline, CDR1 is SGHRS, CDR2 YFSETQ. This CDR3 has 15 residues. DNA of the CDR3: TGCGCCAGCAGCTTGGGACAGGGGAGCGCAGATACGCAGTATTTT. Residues: CASSLGQGSADTQYF.

The chain employs TRBV6-5 and TRBJ2-7, with no clear D. The CDR3 contains 14 residues. Per germline, CDR1 MNHEY and CDR2 SVGAGI. V was shortened by 11 bases and J by 4 bases, with 21 bases between the two germline ends. In DNA form, the CDR3 reads TGTGCCTCTCGGACCCACTCAAGTCCTTACGAGCAGTACTTC. Amino acid sequence: CASRTHSSPYEQYF.

The chain's CDR3 is CASSLDLEQNTQYF. The CDR3 DNA follows: TGTGCCAGCAGCTTAGACCTAGAACAGAATACGCAGTATTTT. The V and J genes are TRBV11-2 and TRBJ2-3; D is uncertain. The germline CDR1 and CDR2 sequences are SGHAT and FQNNGV. Trimming pared 0 bases from V and 7 bases from J, leaving 11 bases between. The CDR3 has 14 residues.

The chain employs TRBV10-1 and TRBJ2-1, with D uncertain. Germline CDR1 is WNHNN and CDR2 is SYGVQD (reference sequence). This CDR3 region has 16 residues. Trimming cost V 0 bases and J 2 bases, with 11 bases left between them. In nucleotides, the CDR3 is TGCGCCAGCAGTGAGTCGATAGTTCTAACCTACAATGAGCAGTTCTTC. The encoded protein is CASSESIVLTYNEQFF.